The T cell receptor beta chain under discussion was sequenced for a study of somatic mutations in cytotoxic T cells in rheumatoid arthritis (dated by TCRdb to about 2017). Regarding the complete study: Patient peripheral blood (roughly 32 ml EDTA) was drawn right after diagnosis and before any treatment started. A FACSAria II or Sony SH800 was used to flow-sort some V beta antibody-stained T-cell populations at nearly 100% purity, and TCRB sequencing was also done on sorted V beta1+ cells. Whether expanded CD8+ T-cell clones in untreated, newly diagnosed rheumatoid arthritis carry somatic mutations was the study question, and clonality was characterized with TCRB deep sequencing. TCRB deep sequencing was performed for some 65 rheumatoid arthritis patients and about 20 healthy controls. Patients and controls did not essentially differ in median age, which was nearly identical between the groups.

Overall study outcomes, separate from this receptor: Several identical CD8+ TCRB sequences were found in both blood and synovial fluid, and in 8 of 65 patients the largest CD8+ clone exceeded 20% of CD8+ cells. An increase of CD8+ clonality with age was seen in patients (Spearman r ≈ 0.49) but not in healthy controls. It was unknown which antigens the expanded CD8+ clones targeted, and their absence from virus-specific databases did not exclude viral specificity. CD8+ T-cell clonality in rheumatoid arthritis patients was not significantly different from that in age-matched healthy controls.

On an AutoMACS, CD4+ and CD8+ cells were isolated via positive magnetic bead selection, and their purity was verified by flow cytometry. Initial screening for clonal expansions relied on flow cytometry with a TCR V beta antibody panel, after which sorted CD8+ fractions underwent TCRB deep sequencing for characterization. Isolation of peripheral blood mononuclear cells was done through Ficoll-Paque PLUS density gradient separation. DNA from CD4-enriched, CD8-enriched or PBMC samples was extracted using Nucleospin Tissue or Tissue XS kits and then quantified on a Qubit 2.0 fluorometer. Points on this clone: Its antigen is still unknown. No clone much larger than this one lies a single base away; base qualities are absent.

TCRB CDR3 sequencing used the immunoSEQ assay on genomic DNA. On the authors' methods: Only a few patient CD8+ clones larger than 1% matched published virus-specific TCRB sequences when compared against them. The analyses included only productive TCRB rearrangements. Defining a clone by its unique TCRB CDR3 sequence, the study calculated clonality as a productive clonality index derived from Shannon entropy. The template counts of each clone relative to the total templates per sample were used to calculate repertoire overlap between two samples. V-gene usage from TCRB sequencing and V-gene usage measured by flow cytometry were correlated (Spearman r of roughly 0.61). This immuneACCESS table, as held by TCRdb, lists in-frame sequences with V and J called but not all clones. Of the missing ones, under half trace to an unresolved V gene in checked studies; the others have no known cause. V and J calls and clone size are copied from that table; D and trimming were computed from the DNA. This sample lists 15,000 to 20,000 clones; around 80% were detected once. Clones ranked in the top ten supply about 15% of the sample.

The clonotype comes from a woman between 50 and 59 years old with rheumatoid arthritis. Sequencing was done on a sample of CD8+ T cells sorted from blood.

The CDR3 protein sequence reads: CASSLTSGASSGANVLTF. The nucleotides are TGTGCCAGCAGCTTGACTAGCGGGGCCAGCTCTGGGGCCAACGTCCTGACTTTC. This sequence uses TRBV5-5 and TRBJ2-6, and TRBD2 matches 10 of the central bases. The CDR3 sequence holds 18 residues, the cysteine and phenylalanine included. Kept here is only the CDR3 DNA, which spans 54 bases and is read in frame from base 1. Unmatched junction bases come to 4, with V trimmed by 1 base and J by 0 bases. Looking up the germline V gene (reference sequence) yields CDR1 SGHKS and CDR2 YYEKEE.